This T cell receptor beta chain was sequenced in a study of blood T cell repertoires in COVID-19. For the study at large: Samples taken during acute and convalescent COVID-19 were collected in the United States, Italy and Spain. Nucleic acid was either cDNA or gDNA, and it came from T cells, B-cell-depleted T cells, or PBMCs.

The table lists this clone with a count of one. Seattle-derived patients entered the study during active infection and were followed longitudinally. Unmatched junction bases numbered 9, after V lost 4 bases and J lost 4 bases. CDR1 MDHEN and CDR2 SYDVKM come from the germline V gene. This CDR3 contains 16 residues. The authors' processing: The assay estimated nucleated cells by amplifying reference gene primers. The method was immunoSEQ multiplex PCR; TCRdb's version includes in-frame clones alone and lacks a portion of them. The D gene and trimming were derived from the DNA, and the V and J assignments and clone size from that table. This table has some 160,000 clones, approximately 91% appearing once.

The J gene is TRBJ2-7, the V gene TRBV28; 11 bases agree with TRBD1. The sequenced sample was peripheral blood. The clonotype comes from a young man with COVID-19, enrolled during active disease. CDR3 sequence reads: CASSSPGTGGGYEQYF. The CDR3 DNA reads TGTGCCAGCAGTTCACCCGGGACAGGGGGGGGATACGAGCAGTACTTC.